Below, 15 T cell receptor beta chains from the same sample are listed, as sequenced in a study of blood T cell repertoires in COVID-19. Measured with immunoSEQ multiplex PCR; TCRdb has only the in-frame clones, and not every one. The profile shows about 270,000 clones, approximately 90% of them singletons. The material sequenced was PBMCs or T cells enriched from blood (not recorded which). All receptors derive from an older woman in a cohort exposed to, infected with or recovered from COVID-19 (not recorded which).

This clone came up a few times. V is TRBV6-5 and J is TRBJ2-2, with 7 bases lining up with TRBD1. V lost 6 bases, J lost 4 bases, and 5 bases stayed unmatched. The CDR3 sequence is 14 residues long. Germline values: CDR1 MNHEY, CDR2 SVGAGI. In DNA form, the CDR3 reads TGTGCCAGCAGACGGGACAGACTCACCGGGGAGCTGTTTTTT. Protein: CASRRDRLTGELFF.

The gene calls are TRBV20-1 and TRBJ2-4, with unresolved D. The CDR3 consists of 10 residues. V lost 7 bases to trimming and J lost 7 bases, with 8 bases between them. Germline V gene data show CDR1 as DFQATT and CDR2 as SNEGSKA (reference sequence). CDR3 protein: CSVPSNIQYF. The CDR3 DNA reads as TGCAGTGTCCCCTCGAACATTCAGTACTTC.

The genes are TRBV23-1 and TRBJ2-4; 7 bases are a match to TRBD2. TRBV23-1 is known as an ORF, though its function is uncertain. With V trimmed by 8 bases and J by 5 bases, 9 bases remained unmatched. The CDR3 contains 14 residues. The CDR3 sequence: CASQRRGSENIQYF. CDR3 bases: TGCGCCAGCCAAAGGCGGGGGAGCGAAAACATTCAGTACTTC.

The rearrangement uses TRBV2 and TRBJ1-1; no clear D gene. Trimming cost V 8 bases and J 6 bases, with 10 bases left between them. The CDR3 spans 11 residues. CDR1 is SNHLY and CDR2 is FYNNEI in the germline V gene. The CDR3 region has the DNA TGTGCCAGCGGCAGGTATTCTGAAGCTTTCTTT. It encodes CASGRYSEAFF. Combining the CDR3 with reference TRBV2 and TRBJ1-1 gives the whole variable domain EPEVTQTPSHQVTQMGQEVILRCVPISNHLYFYWYRQILGQKVEFLVSFYNNEISEKSEIFDDQFSVERPDGSNFTLKIRSTKLEDSAMYFCASGRYSEAFFGQGTRLTVV.

This chain uses TRBV21-1 with TRBJ2-4; TRBD1 is taken as the D call from the table, unchecked against the DNA. TRBV21-1 is tagged as a pseudogene. The length of the CDR3 is 16 residues. CDR3 sequence reads: CASSKAIRSAKNIQYF. The CDR3 region has the DNA TGTGCCAGCAGCAAAGCGATCAGGTCAGCCAAAAACATTCAGTACTTC.

V usage is TRBV12-5 and J usage is TRBJ2-2; 8 bases line up with TRBD1. The CDR3 has 17 amino acids. CDR1 LGHNT and CDR2 FRNRAP come from the germline V gene. Losses at the gene ends were 6 bases for V and 1 base for J; bases not matched to a gene: 10. CDR3 loop: CASGKQGGARNTGELFF. Written as DNA, the CDR3 is TGTGCTAGTGGAAAACAGGGGGGAGCCAGGAACACCGGGGAGCTGTTTTTT.

This chain links TRBV28 with TRBJ2-5; 8 positions match TRBD2. Germline trimming cut 4 bases from V and 1 base from J; bases unmatched to any gene: 5. The CDR3 extends over 15 amino acids. Germline V gene data show CDR1 as MDHEN and CDR2 as SYDVKM. The CDR3: CASSSAGGGQETQYF. The CDR3 DNA reads as TGTGCCAGCAGTTCCGCGGGAGGAGGCCAAGAGACCCAGTACTTC. The full variable domain, rest sourced from reference TRBV28 and TRBJ2-5, is DVKVTQSSRYLVKRTGEKVFLECVQDMDHENMFWYRQDPGLGLRLIYFSYDVKMKEKGDIPEGYSVSREKKERFSLILESASTNQTSMYLCASSSAGGGQETQYFGPGTRLLVL.

The chain couples TRBV28 to TRBJ1-6; D gene unclear. V shed 6 bases and J shed 6 bases, with 6 bases lying between them. The CDR3 is 12 residues long. Germline CDR1 and CDR2: MDHEN and SYDVKM. Here the CDR3 DNA reads TGTGCCAGCAGGGTGAGTAATTCACCCCTCCACTTT. It codes for CASRVSNSPLHF.

This chain connects TRBV11-2 to TRBJ2-1; D call uncertain. V shed 1 base and J shed 4 bases, with 11 bases lying between them. The CDR3 length is 15 residues. Germline V CDR1 and CDR2: SGHAT, FQNNGV. CDR3 bases: TGTGCCAGCAGCTTAGTCGGGTCCGGGTACAATGAGCAGTTCTTC. Amino acids: CASSLVGSGYNEQFF.

J is TRBJ2-7 and V is TRBV9, with TRBD2 matching 14 bases. This CDR3 spans 18 amino acids. V lost 0 bases and J lost 6; bases outside the gene matches: 11. Looked up from germline, CDR1 is SGDLS and CDR2 is YYNGEE. CDR3 nucleotide sequence: TGTGCCAGCAGCGTAGCGTCGGGGGGACTAGCGGGAGTTGGCGAGCAGTACTTC. Amino acid sequence: CASSVASGGLAGVGEQYF.

Here the CDR3 DNA reads TGTGCCAGCAGGAAAGACAGGGGACCTCAGGAGACCCAGTACTTC. It encodes CASRKDRGPQETQYF. The chain has TRBV2 and TRBJ2-5, with 8 positions matching TRBD1. The germline V gene has CDR1 SNHLY and CDR2 FYNNEI. The CDR3 totals 15 residues. V was pared by 6 bases and J by 5 bases, with 11 bases of the junction left unmatched. The whole variable domain, filled in from reference TRBV2 and TRBJ2-5, reads EPEVTQTPSHQVTQMGQEVILRCVPISNHLYFYWYRQILGQKVEFLVSFYNNEISEKSEIFDDQFSVERPDGSNFTLKIRSTKLEDSAMYFCASRKDRGPQETQYFGPGTRLLVL.

CDR3 nucleotides: TGTGCCAGCAGCTTAGCTTTGCGGGAGGCCACCGGGGAGCTGTTTTTT. It encodes CASSLALREATGELFF. The genes are TRBV7-2 and TRBJ2-2; 8 bases are shared with TRBD2. Germline V gives CDR1 SGHTA, CDR2 FQGNSA. The CDR3 contains 16 residues. Unmatched junction bases numbered 4, after V lost 0 bases and J lost 4 bases.

The gene calls are TRBV7-9 and TRBJ2-2; TRBD2 matches at 7 bases. Germline loops: CDR1 SEHNR, CDR2 FQNEAQ (reference sequence). V shed 1 base, J shed 0 bases, and the junction held 2 bases outside the gene matches. The CDR3 has 16 residues. This CDR3 reads CASSLGREPNTGELFF. The CDR3 DNA is TGTGCCAGCAGCTTAGGGCGGGAGCCGAACACCGGGGAGCTGTTTTTT.

The chain joins TRBV7-6 to TRBJ2-5; D may be TRBD1 (6 bases). Deletions cut 3 bases from V and 7 bases from J, with 18 bases between. Germline CDR1 SGHVS, CDR2 FNYEAQ. CDR3 size: 15 residues. The CDR3 nucleotides read TGTGCCAGCAGCTTCTCTCCTACAGGGAGCGTGACCCAGTACTTC. It yields the protein CASSFSPTGSVTQYF.

The V gene is TRBV10-3, the J gene TRBJ2-1, with 9 bases identical to TRBD2. CDR1 ENHRY and CDR2 SYGVKD come from the germline V gene. V shed 9 bases and J 0 bases; nucleotides not matched to a gene: 3. The CDR3 length is 14 residues. This CDR3 is CAISSGSSYNEQFF. DNA of the CDR3: TGTGCCATAAGTAGCGGGAGCTCCTACAATGAGCAGTTCTTC.